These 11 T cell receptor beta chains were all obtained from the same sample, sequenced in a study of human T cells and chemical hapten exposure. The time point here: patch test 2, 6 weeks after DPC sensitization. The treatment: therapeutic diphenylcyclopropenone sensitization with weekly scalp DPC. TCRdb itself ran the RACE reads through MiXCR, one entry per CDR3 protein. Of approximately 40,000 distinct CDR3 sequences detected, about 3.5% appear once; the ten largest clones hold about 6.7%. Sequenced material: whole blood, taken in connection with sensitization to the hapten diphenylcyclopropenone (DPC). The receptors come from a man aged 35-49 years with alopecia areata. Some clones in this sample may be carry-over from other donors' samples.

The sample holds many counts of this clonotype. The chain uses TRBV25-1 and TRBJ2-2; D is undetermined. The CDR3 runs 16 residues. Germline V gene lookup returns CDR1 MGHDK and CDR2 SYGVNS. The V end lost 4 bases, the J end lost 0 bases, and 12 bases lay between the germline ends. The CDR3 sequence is CASSAQARTNTGELFF. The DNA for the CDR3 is TGTGCCAGCAGTGCCCAGGCCAGAACGAACACCGGGGAGCTGTTTTTT.

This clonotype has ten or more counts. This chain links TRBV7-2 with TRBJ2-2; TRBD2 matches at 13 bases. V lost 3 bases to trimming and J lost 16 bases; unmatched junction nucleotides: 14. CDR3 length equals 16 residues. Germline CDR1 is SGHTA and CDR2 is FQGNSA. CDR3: CASSFSGTSGAPRPFF. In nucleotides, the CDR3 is TGTGCCAGCAGCTTCTCCGGGACTAGCGGGGCCCCGAGGCCGTTTTTT.

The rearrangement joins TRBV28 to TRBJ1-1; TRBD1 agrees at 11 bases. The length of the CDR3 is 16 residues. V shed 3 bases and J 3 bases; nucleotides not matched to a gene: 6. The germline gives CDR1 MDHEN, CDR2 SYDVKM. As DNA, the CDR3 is TGTGCCAGCAGTTTCGCGGACAGGGGGCAAGACACTGAAGCTTTCTTT. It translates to CASSFADRGQDTEAFF. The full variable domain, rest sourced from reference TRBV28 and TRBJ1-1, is DVKVTQSSRYLVKRTGEKVFLECVQDMDHENMFWYRQDPGLGLRLIYFSYDVKMKEKGDIPEGYSVSREKKERFSLILESASTNQTSMYLCASSFADRGQDTEAFFGQGTRLTVV.

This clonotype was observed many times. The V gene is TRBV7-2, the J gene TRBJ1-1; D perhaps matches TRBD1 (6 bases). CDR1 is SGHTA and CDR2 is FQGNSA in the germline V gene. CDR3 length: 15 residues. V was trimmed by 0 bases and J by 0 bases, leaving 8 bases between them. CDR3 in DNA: TGTGCCAGCAGCTTAGCAACAGGGTTGAACACTGAAGCTTTCTTT. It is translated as CASSLATGLNTEAFF.

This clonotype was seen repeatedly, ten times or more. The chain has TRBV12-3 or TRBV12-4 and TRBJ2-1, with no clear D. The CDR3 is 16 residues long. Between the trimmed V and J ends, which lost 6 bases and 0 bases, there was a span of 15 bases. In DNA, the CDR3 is TGTGCCAGCAGCCGCAGAACTGGGCACTCCTACAATGAGCAGTTCTTC. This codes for CASSRRTGHSYNEQFF.

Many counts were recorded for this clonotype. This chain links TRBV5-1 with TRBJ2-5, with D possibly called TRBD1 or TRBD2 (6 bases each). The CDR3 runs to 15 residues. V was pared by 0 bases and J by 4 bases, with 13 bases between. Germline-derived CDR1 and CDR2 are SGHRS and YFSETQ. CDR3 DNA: TGCGCCAGCAGCTTGGATACGGGGGCCGCAGAGACCCAGTACTTC. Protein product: CASSLDTGAAETQYF.

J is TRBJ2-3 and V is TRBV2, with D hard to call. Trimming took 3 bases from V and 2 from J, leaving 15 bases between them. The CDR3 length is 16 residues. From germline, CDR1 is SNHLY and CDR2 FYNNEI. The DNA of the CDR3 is TGTGCCAGCAGTGATAGGGTAGCAGCCGCCACAGATACGCAGTATTTT. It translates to CASSDRVAAATDTQYF.

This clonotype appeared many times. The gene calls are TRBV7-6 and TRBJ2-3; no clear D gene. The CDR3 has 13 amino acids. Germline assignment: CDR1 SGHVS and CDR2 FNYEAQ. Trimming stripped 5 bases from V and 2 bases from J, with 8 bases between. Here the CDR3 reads CASSPPTTDTQYF. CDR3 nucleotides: TGTGCCAGCAGCCCCCCTACCACAGATACGCAGTATTTT.

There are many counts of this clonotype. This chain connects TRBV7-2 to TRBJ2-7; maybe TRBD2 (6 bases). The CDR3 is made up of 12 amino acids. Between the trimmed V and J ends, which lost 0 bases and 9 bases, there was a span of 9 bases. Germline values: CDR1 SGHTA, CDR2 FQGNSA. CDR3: CASSLAWRGQYF. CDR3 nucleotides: TGTGCCAGCAGCTTAGCGTGGCGGGGGCAGTACTTC.

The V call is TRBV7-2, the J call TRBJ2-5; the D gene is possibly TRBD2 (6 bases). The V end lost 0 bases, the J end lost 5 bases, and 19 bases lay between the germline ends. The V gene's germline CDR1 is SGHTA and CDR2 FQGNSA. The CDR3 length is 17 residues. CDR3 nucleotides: TGTGCCAGCAGCTTAGCTAACAGCGGGTGGGCTGTCGAGACCCAGTACTTC. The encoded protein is CASSLANSGWAVETQYF.

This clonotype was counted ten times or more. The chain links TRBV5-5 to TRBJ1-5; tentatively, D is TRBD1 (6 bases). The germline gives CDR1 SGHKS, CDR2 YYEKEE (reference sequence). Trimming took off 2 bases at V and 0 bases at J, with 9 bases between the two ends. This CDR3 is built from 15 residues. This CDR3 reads CASSFGQNSNQPQHF. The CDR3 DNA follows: TGTGCCAGCAGCTTCGGACAGAATAGCAATCAGCCCCAGCATTTT.